The rows below give T cell receptor beta chains drawn from one sample of a study of blood T cell repertoires in COVID-19. The assay was immunoSEQ multiplex PCR, and TCRdb's table has in-frame clones only and misses some. The sample lists some 250,000 clones; roughly 86% were seen once. Material: peripheral blood. The receptors shown here come from a young woman who had recovered from COVID-19. Both conserved end residues are part of each CDR3. Fields, in order: D gene, J gene, clone size, V gene, CDR3 DNA, CDR3 protein. A D gene is named only where the DNA matches it firmly. A clone size is listed for some rows: how often the clone was seen (once, few, many), or a class if it is expanded.

D gene: TRBD2
J gene: TRBJ2-1
clone size: -
V gene: TRBV7-2
CDR3 DNA: TGTGCCAGCAGCTCACATAGCGGGGGGGAAACTTTTTTCTTC
CDR3 protein: CASSSHSGGETFFF

D gene: -
J gene: TRBJ2-5
clone size: -
V gene: TRBV4-1
CDR3 DNA: TGCGCCAGCAGCAAAGTGAGGCTTGAGACCCAGTACTTC
CDR3 protein: CASSKVRLETQYF

D gene: TRBD2
J gene: TRBJ2-3
clone size: -
V gene: TRBV2
CDR3 DNA: TGTGCCACCAAATTAGCGGGGGGGCCTGCTGATACGCAGTATTTT
CDR3 protein: CATKLAGGPADTQYF

D gene: TRBD1
J gene: TRBJ1-2
clone size: -
V gene: TRBV7-2
CDR3 DNA: TGTGCCAGCAGCTTAGAGGGGGCAGGGGAACGTTTCAGCTACACCTTC
CDR3 protein: CASSLEGAGERFSYTF

D gene: TRBD2
J gene: TRBJ2-3
clone size: -
V gene: TRBV5-4
CDR3 DNA: TGTGCCAGCAGTCTAGCGGCTACTAGCACAGATACGCAGTATTTT
CDR3 protein: CASSLAATSTDTQYF

D gene: TRBD2
J gene: TRBJ2-1
clone size: -
V gene: TRBV5-4
CDR3 DNA: TGTGCCAGCACCCCTAGCGGGGGCCTGAGCTCCTACAATGAGCAGTTCTTC
CDR3 protein: CASTPSGGLSSYNEQFF

D gene: TRBD2
J gene: TRBJ2-7
clone size: -
V gene: TRBV7-9
CDR3 DNA: TGTGCCAGCAGCTTCCGAACTAGCGGGGGATCGAACGAGCAGTACTTC
CDR3 protein: CASSFRTSGGSNEQYF

D gene: TRBD1
J gene: TRBJ2-3
clone size: -
V gene: TRBV10-3
CDR3 DNA: TGTGCCATCAGTATACAGGGGTCTAGCACAGATACGCAGTATTTT
CDR3 protein: CAISIQGSSTDTQYF

D gene: -
J gene: TRBJ1-5
clone size: -
V gene: TRBV6-2/TRBV6-3
CDR3 DNA: TGTGCCAGCAGCCCACAGGCCAATCAGCCCCAGCATTTT
CDR3 protein: CASSPQANQPQHF

D gene: -
J gene: TRBJ1-1
clone size: -
V gene: TRBV29-1
CDR3 DNA: TGCAGCTCACATTTGGCGGACACTGAAGCTTTCTTT
CDR3 protein: CSSHLADTEAFF

D gene: -
J gene: TRBJ2-3
clone size: -
V gene: TRBV18
CDR3 DNA: TGTGCCAGCTCACCACTGAGGGCAGATACGCAGTATTTT
CDR3 protein: CASSPLRADTQYF

D gene: TRBD1
J gene: TRBJ2-3
clone size: -
V gene: TRBV4-1
CDR3 DNA: TGCGCCAGCAGTCAACCGGGACAGTATATATATTTT
CDR3 protein: CASSQPGQYIYF

D gene: -
J gene: TRBJ2-5
clone size: many
V gene: TRBV5-1
CDR3 DNA: TGCGCCAGCAGAACCCTTTACAAAGAGACCCAGTACTTC
CDR3 protein: CASRTLYKETQYF

D gene: -
J gene: TRBJ1-4
clone size: -
V gene: TRBV11-2
CDR3 DNA: TGTGCCAGCAGCTTAGACAGGGCAGCTACTAATGAAAAACTGTTTTTT
CDR3 protein: CASSLDRAATNEKLFF

D gene: TRBD2
J gene: TRBJ2-3
clone size: -
V gene: TRBV5-8
CDR3 DNA: TGTGCCAGCAGCTCCCCTAGCGGGGGCACAGATACGCAGTATTTT
CDR3 protein: CASSSPSGGTDTQYF

D gene: TRBD2
J gene: TRBJ2-2
clone size: -
V gene: TRBV5-4
CDR3 DNA: TGTGCCAGCAGCCCCTCTGTAGCGGGGGGAGGGTCTGGGGAGCTGTTTTTT
CDR3 protein: CASSPSVAGGGSGELFF

D gene: -
J gene: TRBJ1-2
clone size: few
V gene: TRBV9
CDR3 DNA: TGTGCCAGCAGCGACGTACAAGACTATGGCTACACCTTC
CDR3 protein: CASSDVQDYGYTF

D gene: -
J gene: TRBJ1-6
clone size: -
V gene: TRBV4-3
CDR3 DNA: TGCGCCAGCAGCCAAGAGGCAAATTCACCCCTCCACTTT
CDR3 protein: CASSQEANSPLHF

D gene: -
J gene: TRBJ1-6
clone size: -
V gene: TRBV11-2
CDR3 DNA: TGTGCCAGCAGCTTAGTCGCACAGGGAAATTCACCCCTCCACTTT
CDR3 protein: CASSLVAQGNSPLHF

D gene: -
J gene: TRBJ2-2
clone size: few
V gene: TRBV11-2
CDR3 DNA: TGTGCCAGCAGCCCCTCGCACCAACTCGGGGAGCTGTTTTTT
CDR3 protein: CASSPSHQLGELFF

D gene: -
J gene: TRBJ1-4
clone size: -
V gene: TRBV11-2
CDR3 DNA: TGTGCCAGCAGCGCCTACAGGGCCACTAATGAAAAACTGTTTTTT
CDR3 protein: CASSAYRATNEKLFF

D gene: TRBD1
J gene: TRBJ1-1
clone size: -
V gene: TRBV2
CDR3 DNA: TGTGCCAGAGACAGGGGGAACACTGAAGCTTTCTTT
CDR3 protein: CARDRGNTEAFF

D gene: -
J gene: TRBJ1-3
clone size: -
V gene: TRBV5-1
CDR3 DNA: TGCGCCAGCAGCCAAGATCTGACTATCTCTGGAAACACCATATATTTT
CDR3 protein: CASSQDLTISGNTIYF

D gene: -
J gene: TRBJ2-7
clone size: many
V gene: TRBV4-2
CDR3 DNA: TGTGCCAGCAGCCAAGATTTTGGCAGGGGAGCCTACGAGCAGTACTTC
CDR3 protein: CASSQDFGRGAYEQYF

D gene: -
J gene: TRBJ2-1
clone size: once
V gene: TRBV11-3
CDR3 DNA: TGTGCCAGCAGCTTAGACAGGGGCTCCTACAATGAGCAGTTCTTC
CDR3 protein: CASSLDRGSYNEQFF

D gene: -
J gene: TRBJ1-4
clone size: -
V gene: TRBV15
CDR3 DNA: TGTGCCACCAGCTTCAGGGAGGTTGAAAAACTGTTTTTT
CDR3 protein: CATSFREVEKLFF

D gene: -
J gene: TRBJ1-3
clone size: -
V gene: TRBV30
CDR3 DNA: TGTGCCGGGGAATGGGGGCTCGGAAACACCATATATTTT
CDR3 protein: CAGEWGLGNTIYF

D gene: TRBD2
J gene: TRBJ2-5
clone size: -
V gene: TRBV6-2/TRBV6-3
CDR3 DNA: TGCGCCAGCAGTACGCCCAGGGACCTCGGGAGGCAAGAGACCCAGTACTTC
CDR3 protein: CASSTPRDLGRQETQYF